The next 5 T cell receptor beta chains were all read from a single sample in a study of cytomegalovirus exposure and HLA in healthy donors. The PCR had 60 Vbeta and 13 Jbeta primers. Method: immunoSEQ multiplex PCR; TCRdb's copy keeps in-frame clones and lacks some. The top ten clones hold about 4.3% of a sample with around 140,000 clones, 75% to 90% of them seen once. The sequenced sample consisted of PBMCs. The source is a man aged 35-49 years in good health and CMV-seronegative.

The chain is built from TRBV9 and TRBJ1-1; TRBD1 matches at 8 bases. This CDR3 is built from 14 residues. From germline, CDR1 is SGDLS and CDR2 YYNGEE. After removal of 4 bases from V and 1 base from J, the junction contained 3 bases not matched to a gene. This CDR3 reads CASSLTGENTEAFF. For the CDR3, the DNA is TGTGCCAGCAGCTTGACAGGGGAGAACACTGAAGCTTTCTTT.

The chain links TRBV27 to TRBJ2-6; D unresolved. Germline lookup yields CDR1 MNHEY and CDR2 SMNVEV (reference sequence). CDR3 length: 15 amino acids. The ends were cut back, 4 bases at V and 0 bases at J, with 7 bases in the middle. DNA of the CDR3: TGTGCCAGCAGTTCCCTCGGCTCTGGGGCCAACGTCCTGACTTTC. It yields the protein CASSSLGSGANVLTF.

V usage is TRBV6-6 and J usage is TRBJ2-7; 9 positions agree with TRBD1. CDR3 length: 15 residues. Trimming removed 4 bases from V and 1 base from J; junction bases left unmatched: 5. Germline V gene data show CDR1 as MNHNY and CDR2 as SVGAGI (reference sequence). CDR3 sequence: CASSSGQGFSYEQYF. The CDR3 DNA reads TGTGCCAGCAGTTCAGGACAGGGGTTTTCCTACGAGCAGTACTTC.

The chain carries TRBV7-9 and TRBJ2-7; perhaps TRBD1 as D (7 bases). Germline CDR1 and CDR2: SEHNR and FQNEAQ (reference sequence). The CDR3 totals 17 residues. Trimming removed 2 bases at V and 5 bases at J, with 22 bases between. CDR3 residues: CASSLYSGHRGGNEQYF. In DNA form, the CDR3 reads TGTGCCAGCAGCTTATATTCCGGCCACAGGGGAGGAAACGAGCAGTACTTC.

The rearrangement uses TRBV5-1 and TRBJ2-7; 11 bases match TRBD1. The V gene end was trimmed by 0 bases and the J gene end by 0 bases; junction bases not matched to a gene: 5. Per the germline V gene, CDR1 is SGHRS and CDR2 is YFSETQ. The CDR3 spans 17 residues. This CDR3 is CASSLEGGTGGSYEQYF. The CDR3, as DNA: TGCGCCAGCAGCTTGGAAGGGGGGACAGGGGGCTCCTACGAGCAGTACTTC.